Following are 32 T cell receptor beta chains from one sample sequenced in a study of blood T cells in healthy people across ages. Then a second PCR, running roughly 7 to 11 cycles, was carried out with a sample-barcoded 5' primer and a J-beta primer mix. Using its own MiXCR run on the 5' RACE reads, TCRdb lists one record per CDR3 protein. In the table there are about 1.6 million distinct CDR3 sequences, almost 35% of which are singletons. The sample taken for sequencing was blood. These receptors all come from a woman in her twenties or thirties in good health.

This sequence joins TRBV28 and TRBJ1-5; D remains unclear. Germline CDR1 MDHEN, CDR2 SYDVKM. The CDR3 has 14 residues. The germline V and J ends were trimmed by 3 bases and 7 bases, with 13 bases remaining between them. The DNA of the CDR3 is TGTGCCAGCAGTTTCTTTGGGCAGCCCCAGCCCCAGCATTTT. This sequence encodes CASSFFGQPQPQHF.

The gene calls are TRBV29-1 and TRBJ2-6; the D is unclear. The V and J ends lost 4 bases and 1 base respectively, with 14 bases between them. There are 16 residues in the CDR3. The germline CDR1 and CDR2 sequences are SQVTM and ANQGSEA. The CDR3 sequence is CSVVPVEGSGANVLTF. The CDR3 DNA sequence: TGCAGCGTTGTACCGGTGGAAGGGTCTGGGGCCAACGTCCTGACTTTC.

V usage is TRBV27 and J usage is TRBJ2-1, with TRBD2 as a possible D gene (6 bases). Trimming removed 3 bases at V and 9 bases at J, with 18 bases between. The germline gives CDR1 MNHEY, CDR2 SMNVEV (reference sequence). This CDR3 region has 15 residues. The CDR3 coding sequence is TGTGCCAGCAGTTTCGGGGACTGGCGTGGGGGTGAGCAGTTCTTC. Its translation is CASSFGDWRGGEQFF.

This clonotype was recorded at least ten times. This rearrangement joins TRBV18 to TRBJ2-7; TRBD1 aligns across 7 bases. With V trimmed by 8 bases and J by 2 bases, 9 bases remained unmatched. Germline lookup yields CDR1 KGHSH and CDR2 LQKENI. The CDR3 runs to 14 residues. The CDR3 region is CASTTGLTTYEQYF. The CDR3 nucleotides read TGTGCCAGCACGACAGGGCTAACAACCTACGAGCAGTACTTC.

This clonotype has ten or more counts. The rearrangement uses TRBV20-1 and TRBJ2-1; D gene ambiguous. The germline gives CDR1 DFQATT, CDR2 SNEGSKA (reference sequence). The CDR3 is 15 residues long. Deletions cut 0 bases from V and 0 bases from J, with 9 bases between. CDR3 coding DNA: TGCAGTGCTAGAGAACGTGGAAGCTCCTACAATGAGCAGTTCTTC. It is translated as CSARERGSSYNEQFF.

This clonotype was detected many times. The J gene is TRBJ2-1, the V gene TRBV5-1; either TRBD1 or TRBD2 may supply D (5 bases each). The CDR3 totals 14 residues. Deletions cut 5 bases from V and 2 bases from J, with 11 bases between. The germline V gene encodes CDR1 SGHRS and CDR2 YFSETQ. In nucleotides, the CDR3 is TGCGCCAGCAGGATGGGGGAACCCTACAATGAGCAGTTCTTC. It is translated as CASRMGEPYNEQFF.

The sample holds a few counts of this clonotype. The chain carries TRBV7-2 and TRBJ2-1, with D possibly matching TRBD2 (5 bases). CDR1 is SGHTA, CDR2 FQGNSA, per germline. The V and J ends lost 1 base and 15 bases respectively, with 19 bases between them. The CDR3 loop spans 14 amino acids. The CDR3 coding sequence is TGTGCCAGCAGCTTAGAGAGCGGCCCCAATCGATTGTTCTTC. It yields the protein CASSLESGPNRLFF.

This clonotype was observed a handful of times. CDR3 amino acids: CASSVSAGGSHEQYF. CDR3 nucleotides: TGTGCCAGCAGCGTATCCGCGGGGGGGTCCCACGAGCAGTACTTC. The rearrangement links TRBV9 to TRBJ2-7, with 9 bases identical to TRBD2. The CDR3 loop spans 15 amino acids. The germline V gene has CDR1 SGDLS and CDR2 YYNGEE. Unmatched junction bases numbered 7, after V lost 1 base and J lost 5 bases.

This chain uses TRBV20-1 with TRBJ2-7, with 10 bases fitting TRBD1. With 1 base clipped from V and 2 bases from J, the junction kept 5 bases outside the gene matches. The CDR3 covers 15 residues. Germline V lookup: CDR1 DFQATT, CDR2 SNEGSKA (reference sequence). The CDR3 sequence: CSARVPGQGPYEQYF. The CDR3 coding sequence is TGCAGTGCTAGAGTTCCGGGACAGGGGCCCTACGAGCAGTACTTC.

This clonotype was counted at least ten times. This chain links TRBV7-8 with TRBJ2-1, with 9 positions matching TRBD1. Unmatched junction bases numbered 13, after V lost 3 bases and J lost 7 bases. CDR3 size: 17 residues. From germline, CDR1 is SGHVS and CDR2 FQNEAQ. CDR3 residues: CASSLSHPGQGWNEQFF. For the CDR3, the DNA is TGTGCCAGCAGCTTGAGCCATCCGGGACAGGGTTGGAATGAGCAGTTCTTC. Full variable domain (missing parts from reference TRBV7-8 and TRBJ2-1): GAGVSQSPRYKVAKRGQDVALRCDPISGHVSLFWYQQALGQGPEFLTYFQNEAQLDKSGLPSDRFFAERPEGSVSTLKIQRTQQEDSAVYLCASSLSHPGQGWNEQFFGPGTRLTVL.

This clonotype was observed a handful of times. The chain uses TRBV2 and TRBJ2-5; 7 nucleotides line up with TRBD1. The ends lost 7 bases at V and 3 bases at J; junction bases unmatched: 5. CDR3 length equals 13 residues. Germline lookup yields CDR1 SNHLY and CDR2 FYNNEI. The CDR3 DNA reads TGTGCCAGCAACTGGCAGGGGGAAGAGACCCAGTACTTC. Translation gives CASNWQGEETQYF. The full variable domain, in which reference TRBV2 and TRBJ2-5 provide the parts outside the CDR3, is EPEVTQTPSHQVTQMGQEVILRCVPISNHLYFYWYRQILGQKVEFLVSFYNNEISEKSEIFDDQFSVERPDGSNFTLKIRSTKLEDSAMYFCASNWQGEETQYFGPGTRLLVL.

This clonotype was found a few times. The rearrangement links TRBV5-6 to TRBJ2-3; 11 positions match TRBD2. This CDR3 region has 17 residues. In germline, CDR1 is SGHDT, CDR2 YYEEEE. J gave up 2 bases and V 1 base, and 6 bases lay outside the gene matches. The CDR3 loop reads CASSLKTSGGYTDTQYF. The CDR3 region has the DNA TGTGCCAGCAGCTTGAAAACTAGCGGGGGATACACAGATACGCAGTATTTT.

Regarding this clonotype: This clone may be a read error of a much larger clone one base away. This rearrangement joins TRBV10-3 to TRBJ2-5; TRBD1 might be the D (5 bases). The J call may be in error: the DNA end matches TRBJ2-7 better. CDR1 is ENHRY and CDR2 is SYGVKD in the germline V gene. The CDR3 is made up of 11 amino acids. CDR3 residues: CATSDSLEQYF. CDR3 sequence (DNA): TGTGCCACCTCCGACAGCCTCGAGCAGTACTTC.

In DNA, the CDR3 is TGTGCCAGCAGAGGGGACTACCCCTACGAGCAGTACTTC. This encodes CASRGDYPYEQYF. This chain uses TRBV27 with TRBJ2-7, with 7 bases aligning to TRBD2. The J segment lost 2 bases and the V segment lost 6 bases, leaving 4 bases of the junction unmatched. CDR1 MNHEY and CDR2 SMNVEV come from the germline V gene (reference sequence). This CDR3 region has 13 residues.

This chain uses TRBV27 with TRBJ2-7, with 7 bases aligning to TRBD2. Trimming cost V 4 bases and J 4 bases; bases outside gene matches: 7. This CDR3 region has 14 residues. Germline values: CDR1 MNHEY, CDR2 SMNVEV (reference sequence). CDR3 protein: CASSWMGGRYEQYF. As DNA, the CDR3 is TGTGCCAGCAGTTGGATGGGAGGGCGGTACGAGCAGTACTTC.

Only a few counts were recorded for this clonotype. J is TRBJ2-5 and V is TRBV20-1; 7 bases map to TRBD1. The J call is doubtful: the DNA matches TRBJ2-7 better. CDR1 and CDR2 from the germline V gene are DFQATT and SNEGSKA (reference sequence). The CDR3 extends over 14 amino acids. The CDR3 loop is CSAPDPGQSYEQYF. As DNA, the CDR3 is TGCAGTGCTCCTGACCCGGGACAGTCCTACGAGCAGTACTTC.

The V call is TRBV20-1, the J call TRBJ2-2; possible D gene TRBD1, 6 bases. The CDR3 extends over 14 amino acids. Germline V gene sequence: CDR1 DFQATT, CDR2 SNEGSKA (reference sequence). CDR3 residues: CGLSRTGSTGELFF. CDR3 DNA sequence: TGCGGCCTAAGCCGTACAGGGAGCACCGGGGAGCTGTTTTTT.

The rearrangement uses TRBV20-1 and TRBJ1-1; no clear D. CDR3 length equals 14 residues. V was trimmed by 0 bases and J by 0 bases, leaving 8 bases between them. The germline gives CDR1 DFQATT, CDR2 SNEGSKA (reference sequence). DNA of the CDR3: TGCAGTGCTAGAGATCCCCGGATGAACACTGAAGCTTTCTTT. Translating it yields CSARDPRMNTEAFF.

The chain carries TRBV19 and TRBJ1-1; 8 nucleotides match TRBD1. This CDR3 contains 18 residues. The germline V gene has CDR1 LNHDA and CDR2 SQIVND (reference sequence). The J segment lost 1 base and the V segment lost 8 bases, leaving 18 bases of the junction unmatched. Here the CDR3 reads CASQTLHRTGMGNTEAFF. Here the CDR3 DNA reads TGTGCCAGTCAAACGCTTCATCGGACAGGGATGGGGAACACTGAAGCTTTCTTT.

The chain uses TRBV7-2 and TRBJ2-1; TRBD2 agrees at 10 bases. V dropped 5 bases and J dropped 3; count of bases not matched to a gene: 16. From germline, CDR1 is SGHTA and CDR2 FQGNSA. This CDR3 has 19 amino acids. The CDR3 sequence: CASSHLTYSGRILYNEQFF. The CDR3, as DNA: TGTGCCAGCAGCCATCTGACGTATAGCGGGAGGATCCTCTACAATGAGCAGTTCTTC.

This clonotype was found once. The chain uses TRBV6-2 or TRBV6-3 and TRBJ1-3; no reliable D call. The ends were cut back, 8 bases at V and 5 bases at J, with 4 bases in the middle. The CDR3 runs to 10 residues. Per germline, CDR1 MNHEY and CDR2 SVGEGT. CDR3 coding DNA: TGTGCCAGCGGCAGAAACACCATATATTTT. Protein: CASGRNTIYF.

The V gene is TRBV5-1, the J gene TRBJ1-2; TRBD1 might be the D (5 bases). Germline CDR1 reads SGHRS; CDR2 reads YFSETQ. The germline V and J ends were trimmed by 2 bases and 8 bases, with 16 bases remaining between them. CDR3 length: 14 residues. The CDR3 loop is CASSLTGPPGGYTF. As DNA, the CDR3 is TGCGCCAGCAGCTTAACGGGACCTCCTGGCGGCTACACCTTC.

This clonotype showed up many times. The rearrangement links TRBV10-3 to TRBJ2-5; 12 bases fit TRBD1. With 2 bases clipped from V and 5 bases from J, the junction kept 3 bases outside the gene matches. The germline V gene has CDR1 ENHRY and CDR2 SYGVKD. The length of the CDR3 is 15 residues. For the CDR3, the DNA is TGTGCCATCAGTGAGCGGGACAGGGGGCATGAGACCCAGTACTTC. Residues: CAISERDRGHETQYF.

This chain connects TRBV4-1 to TRBJ2-7, with 10 nucleotides matching TRBD2. CDR1 is MGHRA and CDR2 is YSYEKL in the germline V gene. The ends lost 0 bases at V and 6 bases at J; junction bases unmatched: 5. This CDR3 comprises 15 residues. CDR3 amino acids: CASSQDASGRLEQYF. For the CDR3, the DNA is TGCGCCAGCAGCCAAGACGCTAGCGGGAGACTCGAGCAGTACTTC.

The chain couples TRBV20-1 to TRBJ2-1, with a weak D call TRBD2 (5 bases). The CDR3 totals 15 residues. V lost 5 bases to trimming and J lost 8 bases, with 22 bases between them. The V gene's germline CDR1 is DFQATT and CDR2 SNEGSKA (reference sequence). The CDR3 sequence is CSAGLPGLRRHEQFF. The CDR3 DNA reads TGCAGTGCTGGGCTACCGGGCCTACGGAGGCATGAGCAGTTCTTC.

V usage is TRBV5-1 and J usage is TRBJ2-5; TRBD1 agrees at 7 bases. In germline, CDR1 is SGHRS, CDR2 YFSETQ. The CDR3 runs to 15 residues. Trimming removed 3 bases from V and 4 bases from J; junction bases left unmatched: 9. Written as DNA, the CDR3 is TGCGCCAGCAGCTCCACAGGGGCGGCCGGAGAGACCCAGTACTTC. Its translation is CASSSTGAAGETQYF.

This chain links TRBV6-1 with TRBJ2-3, with D possibly being TRBD1 (6 bases). Between the trimmed V and J ends, which lost 3 bases and 5 bases, there was a span of 9 bases. The germline V gene has CDR1 MNHNS and CDR2 SASEGT. The CDR3 runs 13 residues. The CDR3 DNA sequence: TGTGCCAGCAGTGACCAGGGGATAGATACGCAGTATTTT. Its protein is CASSDQGIDTQYF.

The CDR3 protein is CASSQDLLAAAKNIQYF. In DNA form, the CDR3 reads TGTGCCAGCAGCCAGGACCTCCTAGCGGCGGCCAAAAACATTCAGTACTTC. The gene calls are TRBV4-2 and TRBJ2-4; the match to TRBD2 covers 7 bases. The CDR3 spans 17 residues. V was pared by 3 bases and J by 1 base, with 9 bases of the junction left unmatched. CDR1 is LGHNA, CDR2 YNFKEQ, per germline.

J is TRBJ1-6 and V is TRBV28; D is uncertain. CDR1 and CDR2 (germline): MDHEN, SYDVKM. Trimming stripped 4 bases from V and 11 bases from J, with 12 bases between. CDR3 length: 13 amino acids. CDR3: CASSSQATAPLHF. The DNA of the CDR3 is TGTGCCAGCAGTTCCCAGGCTACCGCACCCCTCCACTTT. Together with reference TRBV28 and TRBJ1-6, the CDR3 gives the full variable domain: DVKVTQSSRYLVKRTGEKVFLECVQDMDHENMFWYRQDPGLGLRLIYFSYDVKMKEKGDIPEGYSVSREKKERFSLILESASTNQTSMYLCASSSQATAPLHFGNGTRLTVT.

This chain uses TRBV28 with TRBJ1-2; no firm D call. Germline values: CDR1 MDHEN, CDR2 SYDVKM. CDR3 length: 15 amino acids. The V end lost 7 bases, the J end lost 2 bases, and 17 bases lay between the germline ends. CDR3: CASIPLGKPNYGYTF. The CDR3 nucleotides read TGTGCCAGCATCCCTTTGGGGAAGCCGAACTATGGCTACACCTTC.

This clonotype showed up just a few times. This chain connects TRBV7-9 to TRBJ2-7, with a tentative D call TRBD2 (5 bases). Germline V gene sequence: CDR1 SEHNR, CDR2 FQNEAQ (reference sequence). Trimming took off 5 bases at V and 0 bases at J, with 17 bases between the two ends. The CDR3 has 16 amino acids. The chain's CDR3 is CASSVTGPSNSYEQYF. For the CDR3, the DNA is TGTGCCAGCAGCGTAACCGGCCCTAGCAACTCCTACGAGCAGTACTTC.

The J gene is TRBJ1-4, the V gene TRBV20-1; perhaps TRBD1 as D (5 bases). Trimming stripped 0 bases from V and 7 bases from J, with 15 bases between. Germline loops: CDR1 DFQATT, CDR2 SNEGSKA (reference sequence). CDR3 length: 15 amino acids. The CDR3 sequence is CSARDPGQFREKLFF. Written as DNA, the CDR3 is TGCAGTGCTAGAGATCCGGGGCAGTTTCGTGAAAAACTGTTTTTT.